Reported below is one TCR beta chain. CDR1 and CDR2 from the germline V gene are SGHRS and YFSETQ. CDR3 length: 14 residues. The germline V and J ends were trimmed by 4 bases and 3 bases, with 10 bases remaining between them. Sequenced by immunoSEQ multiplex PCR; TCRdb stores in-frame clones only, minus some. This table has 150,000 to 190,000 clones, roughly nine tenths appearing once. These data come from a study of blood T cell repertoires in COVID-19. Study-level background: Both acute and convalescent COVID-19 samples were obtained from the United States, Italy and Spain. In each case, the material was cDNA or gDNA derived from T cells, B-cell-depleted T cells, or PBMCs.

The sequenced sample consisted of peripheral blood. This TCR was sampled from a woman aged 40-49 years with acute or convalescent COVID-19. The chain recombines TRBV5-1 with TRBJ2-2; TRBD1 might be the D (5 bases). DNA for the CDR3: TGCGCCAGCAGCACACAGGAGTACACCGGGGAGCTGTTTTTT. Its translation is CASSTQEYTGELFF.